This T cell receptor (beta chain) was identified during a study of OX40 agonist ivuxolimab in advanced cancers. As for the study more broadly: Ivuxolimab was a fully human IgG2 agonistic monoclonal antibody targeting the costimulatory receptor OX40 (CD134). Intravenous ivuxolimab was administered to patients every 2 weeks at six dose levels: 0.01, 0.1, 0.3, 1.5, 3 and 10 mg/kg. The point of sequencing TCRbeta in the periphery was to test whether ivuxolimab changed TCR sequence diversity and drove clonal T-cell expansion. Partial responses occurred in three dose-escalation patients: two with cutaneous melanoma and one with hepatocellular carcinoma. In the dose-escalation cohort, 82.7% of patients were male, and the mean age was approximately 60 years, with a range of about 20 to 90. The paper reports the monotherapy dose-escalation portion (N = 52 patients) of the phase I ivuxolimab trial. Patients were allowed to have had prior anti-PD-1, anti-PD-L1 or anti-CTLA-4 therapy, and around 40% of the dose-escalation patients had previously received checkpoint inhibitors. Of the 50 to 55 dose-escalation patients, hepatocellular carcinoma was present in roughly 19, melanoma in around 15, renal cell carcinoma in 9 and head and neck cancer in 9.

Compared with germline, V lacks 9 bases and J lacks 3 bases; bases without a gene match: 8. Taken from the germline V gene (reference sequence), the CDR1 and CDR2 loops are LNHDA and SQIVND. The CDR3 starts with the cysteine, ends with the phenylalanine, and has 14 residues. The CDR3 DNA has 42 bases and is translated from base 1. To sequence the TCRbeta CDR3 region, genomic DNA was isolated from the sorted cells. The immunoSEQ Assay was used for sequencing of TCRbeta CDR3 regions. Imported from immuneACCESS, the table was reduced by TCRdb to in-frame sequences with V and J called. These copies leave out some clones; in studies compared against another copy, an unresolved V gene accounts for under half, and the cause of the remainder is not known. Within this sample are about 66,000 clones, with 80% to 85% of them counted one time only. The top ten clonotypes cover 5.5% to 8.5% of the sample. A remark on this clone: Its antigen has not been determined. Base qualities are not at hand, and no much larger clone is one base apart.

Patients with autoimmune disease history or receiving systemic immunosuppression were excluded from the trial. Peripheral blood for TCR sequencing was collected from all dose cohorts at baseline, on cycle 4 day 1, and on cycle 7 day 1. Samples came from an open-label, multicenter, first-in-human phase I dose-escalation trial of ivuxolimab. Adults with locally advanced or metastatic head and neck squamous cell, hepatocellular, melanoma or renal cell carcinoma were enrolled in the trial. Before TCR sequencing, CD4+ T cells and CD8+ T cells were sorted from peripheral blood as separate populations. Summary of the overall study and its limitations: At doses of 0.1 to 3.0 mg/kg, clonal expansion of both CD4+ and CD8+ blood T cells was observed from baseline to week 6. The antigen specificity of the clonally expanded peripheral T cells was not determined. After ivuxolimab, more expanded clones were found on average in CD8+ T cells than in CD4+ T cells. Low levels of normalized T-cell clonal expansion were also seen in some patients who did not respond. In partial responders in the 0.1-3.0 mg/kg groups, normalized peripheral clonal expansion was found to be among the lowest, especially among CD8+ T cells.

The chain joins TRBV19 to TRBJ1-2, with 9 bases matching TRBD1. The sample here was CD4+ or CD8+ T cells sorted from blood, taken in a trial of the OX40 agonist ivuxolimab. The source of this sequence is an adult with an advanced solid tumor such as melanoma, head and neck, liver or kidney cancer. The CDR3 reads CASLGQGRYYGYTF. DNA sequence: TGTGCCAGCCTAGGACAGGGGCGATACTATGGCTACACCTTC.